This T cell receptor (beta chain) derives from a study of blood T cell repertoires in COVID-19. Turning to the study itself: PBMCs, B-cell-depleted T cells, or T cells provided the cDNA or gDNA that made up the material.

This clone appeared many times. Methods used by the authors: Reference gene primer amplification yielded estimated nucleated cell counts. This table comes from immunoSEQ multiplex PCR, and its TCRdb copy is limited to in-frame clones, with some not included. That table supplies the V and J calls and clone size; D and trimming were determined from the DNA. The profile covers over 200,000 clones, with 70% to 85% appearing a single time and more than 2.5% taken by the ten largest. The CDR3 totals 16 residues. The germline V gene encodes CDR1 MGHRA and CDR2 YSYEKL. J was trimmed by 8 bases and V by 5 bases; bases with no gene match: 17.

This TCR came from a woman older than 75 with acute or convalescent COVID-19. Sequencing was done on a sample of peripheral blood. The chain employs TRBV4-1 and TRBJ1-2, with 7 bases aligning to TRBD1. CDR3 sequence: CASSYIGYRGGGGYTF. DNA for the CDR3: TGCGCCAGCAGCTACATAGGGTACAGGGGTGGAGGCGGCTACACCTTC.